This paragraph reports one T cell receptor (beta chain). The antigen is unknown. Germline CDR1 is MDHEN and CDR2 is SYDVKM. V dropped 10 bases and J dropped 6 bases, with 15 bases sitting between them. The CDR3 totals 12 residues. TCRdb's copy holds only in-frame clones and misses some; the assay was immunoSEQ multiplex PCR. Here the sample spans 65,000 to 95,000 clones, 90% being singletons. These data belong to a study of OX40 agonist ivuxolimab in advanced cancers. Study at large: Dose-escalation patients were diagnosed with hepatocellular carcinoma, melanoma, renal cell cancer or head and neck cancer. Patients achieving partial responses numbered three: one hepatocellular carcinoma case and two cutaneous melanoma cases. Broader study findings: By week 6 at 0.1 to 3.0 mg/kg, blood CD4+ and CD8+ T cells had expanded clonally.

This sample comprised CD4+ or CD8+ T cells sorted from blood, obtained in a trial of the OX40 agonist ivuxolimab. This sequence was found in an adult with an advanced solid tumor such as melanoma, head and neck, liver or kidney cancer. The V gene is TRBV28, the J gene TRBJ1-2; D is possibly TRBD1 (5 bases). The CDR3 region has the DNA TGTGCCATCTCGACGTTGGGGGATGGCTACACCTTC. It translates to CAISTLGDGYTF.